The clone carrying this T cell receptor beta chain was seen a handful of times. The antigen remains undetermined. The data are from a study of T cell repertoires in cytomegalovirus infection. TCRdb re-derived calls from the reads in MiXCR, one entry per CDR3 protein. The sample gives 700,000 to 950,000 distinct CDR3 sequences, about 33% of which show up once; around 12% is in the top ten. V lost 1 base and J lost 7, with 19 bases in between. CDR1 and CDR2 from the germline V gene are SEHNR and FQNEAQ (reference sequence). The CDR3 consists of 17 residues. The TCR sequence derives from a human donor in good health (CMV status not recorded). Some clones in this sample may be carry-over from other donors' samples. Sequences were derived from cultured CD8+ T cells from PBMCs, sampled from culture after CMV antigen stimulation. The chain is built from TRBV7-9 and TRBJ2-2; D is unresolved. The CDR3 loop is CASSLGSRAVPRGELFF. Written as DNA, the CDR3 is TGTGCCAGCAGCTTAGGGTCACGGGCTGTACCGCGCGGGGAGCTGTTTTTT.